This TCR beta chain was sequenced during a study of blood T cell repertoires in COVID-19. The wider study: The origin of the acute and convalescent COVID-19 samples was the United States, Italy and Spain.

Germline V lookup: CDR1 MDHEN, CDR2 SYDVKM. V gave up 10 bases and J gave up 8 bases; unmatched junction bases: 13. This CDR3 is built from 14 residues. In the source study's methods: Estimation of nucleated cell counts relied on the amplification of reference gene primers. Repertoires were generated with immunoSEQ multiplex PCR, while TCRdb's copy carries only in-frame clones and drops some. The DNA was the basis for D and trimming; V, J and clone size are from that table. Among 110,000 to 150,000 clones listed, 65% to 80% were seen once. This TCR was recovered from a woman in her sixties with acute or convalescent COVID-19. The sequenced material came from peripheral blood. V usage is TRBV28 and J usage is TRBJ2-3; 9 bases are a match to TRBD1. CDR3 sequence: CATTTHRDRVTQYF. The CDR3 DNA reads TGTGCCACCACCACCCACCGGGACAGGGTTACGCAGTATTTT.